The T cell receptor (beta chain) described here comes from a study of identical twins. General study results and limits: Monozygotic twins shared more out-of-frame TCR alpha than recombination models predicted.

The sample holds a few counts of this clonotype. Its antigen is undetermined. TCRdb reprocessed the 5' RACE reads via MiXCR and lists one record per CDR3 protein. The table has approximately 220,000 distinct CDR3 sequences, around 8% seen once. From germline, CDR1 is MRHNA and CDR2 SNTAGT. The CDR3 has 18 residues. Trimming pared 3 bases from V and 3 bases from J, leaving 23 bases between. This sample was also put to use in a study of yellow fever vaccine responses in identical twins.

The sequence was obtained from a young woman in good health. The chain employs TRBV6-4 and TRBJ2-5, with D perhaps matching TRBD2 (6 bases). Material for sequencing was memory (CD45RO+) T cells sorted from blood. The CDR3 DNA sequence: TGTGCCAGCAGTGATCGAAGGGCTAGCGCATTGACCAAAGAGACCCAGTACTTC. Translated: CASSDRRASALTKETQYF.